The clone carrying this T cell receptor (beta chain) was observed many times. Its target is unknown. Because this beta chain is a stray read in a library intended to capture alpha chains, its abundance should not be given much weight. CDR1 LNHNV and CDR2 YYDKDF come from the germline V gene (reference sequence). The CDR3 loop spans 15 amino acids. V was pared by 5 bases and J by 2 bases, with 5 bases of the junction left unmatched. Sample time point: sample taken at primary tumor resection. The study sequenced unsorted whole RNA from tumor, nontumor lung or frozen PBMC. Donation came from 70 or so patients with untreated early-stage non-small cell lung cancer. This entry comes from a study of spatial heterogeneity in lung cancer. Overall study context: Every unique TCR and UMI combination, on average, appeared more than ten times in raw reads. General study findings and limits: Blood contained ubiquitous expanded tumor TCRs more at resection than at follow-up.

Each TCR cDNA molecule bore a unique molecular identifier. TCRdb used MiXCR to reprocess the 5' RACE reads, holding one entry per CDR3 protein. The data contain about 8,600 distinct CDR3 sequences, 3.5% to 5.5% of them singletons. Source: PBMCs, taken at surgery. The chain couples TRBV15 to TRBJ1-2, with 10 nucleotides matching TRBD1. The clonotype originates from a male donor with early-stage non-small cell lung cancer. The CDR3, as DNA: TGTGCCACCAGCTGGGACAGGGGCATCAACTATGGCTACACCTTC. It translates to CATSWDRGINYGYTF.